These 21 T cell receptor beta chains were sequenced from one sample in a study of cytomegalovirus exposure and HLA in healthy donors. Assay used: immunoSEQ multiplex PCR; TCRdb lists only in-frame clones, some missing. The table records some 100,000 clones, roughly 82% of them present only once. The sequenced sample consisted of PBMCs. The receptors come from a man younger than 35 in good health and CMV-seronegative.

The CDR3 region is CASSVYSAGELFF. In DNA, the CDR3 is TGTGCCAGCAGCGTTTACTCCGCCGGGGAGCTGTTTTTT. This chain links TRBV9 with TRBJ2-2; D call uncertain. The CDR3 covers 13 residues. V lost 2 bases, J lost 6 bases, and 8 bases lay in between. CDR1 SGDLS and CDR2 YYNGEE come from the germline V gene.

CDR3 bases: TGTGCCAGCAGTTACGGATTCGGGACAGGGGGCACTGAAGCTTTCTTT. Its translation is CASSYGFGTGGTEAFF. This chain joins TRBV6-5 and TRBJ1-1, with 11 bases that match TRBD1. The CDR3 is made up of 16 amino acids. Trimming cost V 2 bases and J 4 bases; bases outside gene matches: 6. Germline-derived CDR1 and CDR2 are MNHEY and SVGAGI.

This rearrangement joins TRBV29-1 to TRBJ1-2; the D gene is possibly TRBD1 (6 bases). V was pared by 2 bases and J by 4 bases, with 14 bases between. Germline CDR1 SQVTM, CDR2 ANQGSEA. This CDR3 region has 14 residues. This CDR3 is CSVEKGRGGYGYTF. DNA for the CDR3: TGCAGCGTTGAAAAGGGAAGGGGGGGCTATGGCTACACCTTC.

The chain carries TRBV6-1 and TRBJ1-2, with D perhaps TRBD1 (5 bases). Germline lookup yields CDR1 MNHNS and CDR2 SASEGT. Between the trimmed V and J ends, which lost 1 base and 8 bases, there was a span of 14 bases. The CDR3 contains 14 residues. The CDR3 nucleotides are TGTGCCAGCAGTGAAGTGCGCCGGGGGACCGGCTACACCTTC. This translates into CASSEVRRGTGYTF.

The chain is built from TRBV5-1 and TRBJ2-1; 12 bases map to TRBD2. The CDR3 is 15 residues long. The V gene end was trimmed by 6 bases and the J gene end by 6 bases; junction bases not matched to a gene: 7. Germline assignment: CDR1 SGHRS and CDR2 YFSETQ. As DNA, the CDR3 is TGCGCCAGCATGCTAGCGGGAGGGAGACCCAATGAGCAGTTCTTC. It specifies CASMLAGGRPNEQFF.

The rearrangement joins TRBV15 to TRBJ1-1; TRBD1 matches 9 bases. CDR3 length: 16 residues. From germline, CDR1 is LNHNV and CDR2 YYDKDF (reference sequence). V was clipped by 4 bases and J by 0 bases; unmatched bases: 6. DNA of the CDR3: TGTGCCACCAGCAACCCGGGACAGGGAATGAACACTGAAGCTTTCTTT. Translating gives CATSNPGQGMNTEAFF.

The rearrangement joins TRBV7-9 to TRBJ2-3; 11 bases map to TRBD2. The CDR3 spans 17 residues. The ends lost 6 bases at V and 0 bases at J; junction bases unmatched: 8. Germline CDR1 and CDR2: SEHNR and FQNEAQ (reference sequence). CDR3 loop: CASSPYSGRDSTDTQYF. In DNA, the CDR3 is TGTGCCAGCAGTCCTTATAGCGGGAGGGACAGCACAGATACGCAGTATTTT.

The gene calls are TRBV5-4 and TRBJ1-1, with D perhaps TRBD1 (6 bases). Per germline, CDR1 SGHNT and CDR2 YYREEE (reference sequence). Deletions cut 5 bases from V and 10 bases from J, with 18 bases between. There are 13 residues in the CDR3. CDR3 amino acids: CASRKGQPTAAFF. The CDR3 DNA reads TGTGCCAGCAGAAAAGGACAGCCAACCGCAGCTTTCTTT.

This chain joins TRBV18 and TRBJ1-2; 10 nucleotides align to TRBD1. Losses at the gene ends were 3 bases for V and 3 bases for J; bases not matched to a gene: 13. Germline-derived CDR1 and CDR2 are KGHSH and LQKENI. CDR3 length equals 18 residues. In DNA, the CDR3 is TGTGCCAGCTCACCGCTCGCCCCCCAAGGACAGGGGGACTATGGCTACACCTTC. As protein: CASSPLAPQGQGDYGYTF.

J is TRBJ1-2 and V is TRBV7-9; D is undetermined. CDR1 and CDR2 (germline): SEHNR, FQNEAQ (reference sequence). Between the trimmed V and J ends, which lost 5 bases and 7 bases, there was a span of 14 bases. The CDR3 runs 13 residues. CDR3 nucleotide sequence: TGTGCCAGCAGCGAGGCGGGGTCTCGTGGCTACACCTTC. Protein sequence: CASSEAGSRGYTF.

The gene calls are TRBV5-1 and TRBJ2-7; D gene unclear. This CDR3 contains 14 residues. Trimming took 2 bases from V and 6 from J, leaving 15 bases between them. Germline V gene sequence: CDR1 SGHRS, CDR2 YFSETQ. The CDR3 nucleotides are TGCGCCAGCAGCTTAGATTTAGCCATAAGCGAGCAGTACTTC. Residues: CASSLDLAISEQYF.

The rearrangement joins TRBV7-2 to TRBJ2-1; 7 bases are a match to TRBD2. CDR1 and CDR2 from the germline V gene are SGHTA and FQGNSA. Unmatched junction bases numbered 10, after V lost 4 bases and J lost 7 bases. This CDR3 comprises 15 residues. As DNA, the CDR3 is TGTGCCAGCAGCTCTGACAGCTGGGGGGGGAATGAGCAGTTCTTC. Amino acid sequence: CASSSDSWGGNEQFF.

This clone showed up just a few times. The V call is TRBV2, the J call TRBJ1-2; 9 positions match TRBD1. With 7 bases clipped from V and 6 bases from J, the junction kept 6 bases outside the gene matches. The CDR3 spans 13 residues. Germline V gene lookup returns CDR1 SNHLY and CDR2 FYNNEI. This chain's CDR3 is CASKRGDRDGYTF. CDR3 bases: TGTGCCAGCAAAAGAGGGGACAGGGATGGCTACACCTTC.

CDR3 residues: CASSLGGRGYTF. The CDR3 region has the DNA TGTGCCAGCAGTTTGGGGGGACGTGGCTACACCTTC. V is TRBV28 and J is TRBJ1-2; tentatively, D is TRBD1 (5 bases). This CDR3 is 12 amino acids long. Germline V lookup: CDR1 MDHEN, CDR2 SYDVKM. The V end lost 3 bases, the J end lost 7 bases, and 9 bases lay between the germline ends.

The chain has TRBV27 and TRBJ2-3; 7 bases are a match to TRBD1. The V gene's germline CDR1 is MNHEY and CDR2 SMNVEV (reference sequence). Trimming cost V 5 bases and J 6 bases; bases outside gene matches: 8. This CDR3 contains 14 residues. The CDR3 DNA sequence: TGTGCCAGCAGTATCAGACAGGGAGTGGATACGCAGTATTTT. Residues: CASSIRQGVDTQYF.

This clone was seen a handful of times. The CDR3 DNA is TGTGCCAGCAGTTACGGGACTGCCCGCTCCTACGAGCAGTACTTC. Its protein is CASSYGTARSYEQYF. The V call is TRBV6-5, the J call TRBJ2-7; D may be TRBD2 (6 bases). V was clipped by 2 bases and J by 0 bases, with 11 bases between them. This CDR3 has 15 residues. Per germline, CDR1 MNHEY and CDR2 SVGAGI.

The chain carries TRBV30 and TRBJ2-4; D gene unclear. CDR1 and CDR2 from the germline V gene are GTSNPN and SVGIG (reference sequence). CDR3 size: 13 residues. Trimming shortened V by 3 bases and J by 9 bases, and 15 bases separated the two germline ends. The CDR3 DNA sequence: TGTGCCTGGAGCGGGTCGTCGGTGGGCATTCAGTACTTC. It specifies CAWSGSSVGIQYF.

The chain has TRBV19 and TRBJ2-3; a weak D match, TRBD2 (6 bases). The V gene's germline CDR1 is LNHDA and CDR2 SQIVND (reference sequence). Trimming pared 5 bases from V and 2 bases from J, leaving 11 bases between. The CDR3 extends over 14 amino acids. The CDR3 sequence is CASSLTGVTDTQYF. The CDR3 region has the DNA TGTGCCAGTAGTCTCACGGGAGTCACAGATACGCAGTATTTT. Using reference TRBV19 and TRBJ2-3 for the parts outside the CDR3, the full variable domain is DGGITQSPKYLFRKEGQNVTLSCEQNLNHDAMYWYRQDPGQGLRLIYYSQIVNDFQKGDIAEGYSVSREKKESFPLTVTSAQKNPTAFYLCASSLTGVTDTQYFGPGTRLTVL.

This clone has only a few counts. The chain has TRBV7-2 and TRBJ2-3; tentative D call: TRBD2 (5 bases). V lost 4 bases and J 1 base, leaving 9 bases between the germline ends. There are 14 residues in the CDR3. From germline, CDR1 is SGHTA and CDR2 FQGNSA. The CDR3 DNA reads TGTGCCAGCAGCTCAGGACTGGGCACAGATACGCAGTATTTT. It encodes CASSSGLGTDTQYF.

The chain uses TRBV30 and TRBJ1-5, with unresolved D. CDR3 length: 14 residues. Trimming left V 1 base short and J 6 bases short, with 13 bases between. From germline, CDR1 is GTSNPN and CDR2 SVGIG (reference sequence). The CDR3 region is CAWSGDRVGQPQHF. The CDR3 coding sequence is TGTGCCTGGAGTGGAGATAGAGTCGGTCAGCCCCAGCATTTT.

This chain's CDR3 is CASPPNGGSNTEAFF. DNA for the CDR3: TGTGCCAGCCCCCCAAACGGGGGATCGAACACTGAAGCTTTCTTT. The rearrangement joins TRBV6-6 to TRBJ1-1; D is possibly TRBD1 (5 bases). Germline CDR1 and CDR2: MNHNY and SVGAGI (reference sequence). The CDR3 runs to 15 residues. Trimming removed 8 bases from V and 1 base from J, with 17 bases in between.